The 6 T cell receptor beta chains below come from one sample, sequenced in a study of radiation and T cells in renal cell carcinoma. Time point denoted: blood 2 weeks post-SBRT. Documented treatment: 15 Gy SBRT to primary tumor, nephrectomy 4 weeks later. Clones were read by immunoSEQ multiplex PCR, and TCRdb kept only the in-frame ones, dropping some. The sample has more than 150,000 clones; about 87% are singletons. The sequencing here drew on blood, taken from a patient whose treatment included radiotherapy and nephrectomy. The receptors stem from a woman between 50 and 59 years old with renal cell carcinoma.

V and J are TRBV7-8 and TRBJ1-1, with 7 bases aligning to TRBD1. V trimming: 3 bases; J trimming: 0 bases; junction bases outside the gene matches: 10. The CDR3 has 17 amino acids. Germline CDR1 and CDR2: SGHVS and FQNEAQ. The chain's CDR3 is CASSFGPLRGLNTEAFF. DNA for the CDR3: TGTGCCAGCAGCTTCGGGCCACTGAGGGGGCTGAACACTGAAGCTTTCTTT.

The rearrangement uses TRBV9 and TRBJ1-2; D is undetermined. Trimming left V 0 bases short and J 4 bases short, with 10 bases between. Germline-derived CDR1 and CDR2 are SGDLS and YYNGEE. The CDR3 is 14 amino acids. The chain's CDR3 is CASSVEEQSYGYTF. The CDR3 DNA reads TGTGCCAGCAGCGTAGAAGAGCAGAGCTATGGCTACACCTTC.

A word on this clone: A junction boundary mismatches the germline segment, possibly from a read error. This chain joins TRBV5-4 and TRBJ2-1; 8 positions match TRBD2. The CDR3 spans 15 residues. Germline loops: CDR1 SGHNT, CDR2 YYREEE (reference sequence). This CDR3 reads CVSSLATSGNNEQFF. The CDR3 region has the DNA TGTGTCAGCAGCTTGGCCACTAGCGGTAACAATGAGCAGTTCTTC.

The chain links TRBV18 to TRBJ2-1, with 10 bases matching TRBD1. V lost 3 bases and J lost 9; bases outside the gene matches: 5. Germline V CDR1 and CDR2: KGHSH, LQKENI. This CDR3 region has 14 residues. CDR3 sequence: CASSPDRGLGEQFF. The CDR3, as DNA: TGTGCCAGCTCACCCGACAGGGGGCTGGGTGAGCAGTTCTTC.

The genes are TRBV19 and TRBJ2-3, with 10 bases identical to TRBD2. J was trimmed by 3 bases and V by 7 bases; bases with no gene match: 7. Germline V gene sequence: CDR1 LNHDA, CDR2 SQIVND (reference sequence). The CDR3 sequence is 15 residues long. The CDR3 here is CASISTSGATDTQYF. CDR3 DNA: TGTGCCAGTATATCCACTAGCGGGGCAACAGATACGCAGTATTTT.

The J gene is TRBJ1-5, the V gene TRBV6-6, with a weak D call TRBD1 (5 bases). This CDR3 spans 13 amino acids. The V gene's germline CDR1 is MNHNY and CDR2 SVGAGI (reference sequence). V lost 7 bases, J lost 7 bases, and 14 bases lay in between. CDR3 nucleotides: TGTGCCAGCACCCCCAGGGAACGACAGCCCCAGCATTTT. This encodes CASTPRERQPQHF.